Here is one TCR beta chain with its context. Its target is unknown. J gave up 6 bases and V 7 bases, and 15 bases lay outside the gene matches. The CDR3 contains 15 residues. Germline CDR1 reads MDHEN; CDR2 reads SYDVKM. All participating donors were Caucasian adults from Nashville, Tennessee. The data stem from a study of shared clonotypes between healthy human individuals. For the study at large: Each donor's CD8 memory used one plate, CD8 naive two, each CD4 subset three. Study-level findings and limits: Among donors, sharing of clonotypes was expected to be affected by sequencing depth. Only blood samples were collected, and tissue repertoires likely differ.

Method: immunoSEQ multiplex PCR; TCRdb's copy keeps in-frame clones and lacks some. This table has fewer than 2.5 million clones, approximately 94% appearing once. The source of this sequence is a young man in good health. Some clones in this sample may be carry-over from other donors' samples. The specimen sequenced was naive CD4+ T cells from PBMCs. The subset denotes: CD45RA+ positively selected. This chain connects TRBV28 to TRBJ2-7, with TRBD1 identical over 7 bases. The chain's CDR3 is CASKFVEGAGSEQYF. DNA for the CDR3: TGTGCCAGCAAATTTGTCGAGGGGGCCGGGTCCGAGCAGTACTTC.